These 18 T cell receptor beta chains were all obtained from the same sample, sequenced in a study of T cell responses to AZD1222 COVID-19 vaccine. Measured with immunoSEQ multiplex PCR; TCRdb has only the in-frame clones, and not every one. Seen here are 110,000 or so clones, 82% observed once, and the top ten hold 4% to 6%. The sequenced sample was peripheral blood, obtained on day 0 of AZD1222 vaccination. The receptors derive from an adult in good health.

In this sample, this clone turned up a few times. This chain joins TRBV27 and TRBJ1-1; a possible D gene is TRBD1 (5 bases). This CDR3 has 13 residues. V gave up 5 bases and J gave up 4 bases, with 11 bases separating them. Germline CDR1 MNHEY, CDR2 SMNVEV (reference sequence). The CDR3 region has the DNA TGTGCCAGCAGTCTAGGGGAAAGCACTGAAGCTTTCTTT. This sequence encodes CASSLGESTEAFF.

The V and J genes are TRBV9 and TRBJ2-3; D is perhaps TRBD1 or TRBD2 (6 bases each). This CDR3 contains 16 residues. V shed 4 bases and J shed 1 base, with 16 bases lying between them. Germline CDR1 and CDR2: SGDLS and YYNGEE. CDR3 residues: CASSRGGGLRTDTQYF. In DNA, the CDR3 is TGTGCCAGCAGCCGAGGGGGAGGACTCCGCACAGATACGCAGTATTTT.

This rearrangement joins TRBV19 to TRBJ2-3; 12 nucleotides line up with TRBD2. From germline, CDR1 is LNHDA and CDR2 SQIVND (reference sequence). V lost 5 bases, J lost 2 bases, and 5 bases stayed unmatched. The CDR3 sequence is 16 residues long. CDR3 sequence (DNA): TGTGCCAGTAGTCCTAGCGGGGGGGCCGACACAGATACGCAGTATTTT. This codes for CASSPSGGADTDTQYF.

The chain combines TRBV19 with TRBJ1-1, with 7 positions matching TRBD1. The CDR3 extends over 14 amino acids. Germline CDR1 reads LNHDA; CDR2 reads SQIVND (reference sequence). With 4 bases clipped from V and 0 bases from J, the junction kept 2 bases outside the gene matches. The CDR3 is CASSTGQLNTEAFF. The CDR3 coding sequence is TGTGCCAGTAGTACGGGACAGTTGAACACTGAAGCTTTCTTT. Together with reference TRBV19 and TRBJ1-1, the CDR3 gives the full variable domain: DGGITQSPKYLFRKEGQNVTLSCEQNLNHDAMYWYRQDPGQGLRLIYYSQIVNDFQKGDIAEGYSVSREKKESFPLTVTSAQKNPTAFYLCASSTGQLNTEAFFGQGTRLTVV.

This clone was picked up one time. The rearrangement joins TRBV7-8 to TRBJ2-1; 13 nucleotides match TRBD2. The J segment lost 14 bases and the V segment lost 5 bases, leaving 15 bases of the junction unmatched. The CDR3 covers 16 residues. Germline values: CDR1 SGHVS, CDR2 FQNEAQ. The CDR3 region is CASSPRTSGGSYREFF. As DNA, the CDR3 is TGTGCCAGCAGCCCCCGGACTAGCGGGGGCTCTTACAGGGAGTTCTTC.

The rearrangement joins TRBV21-1 to TRBJ1-5. TRBV21-1 is tagged as a pseudogene. The length of the CDR3 is 15 residues. The CDR3: CASSKGGDKNQPQHF. As DNA, the CDR3 is TGTGCCAGCAGCAAAGGGGGAGACAAAAATCAGCCCCAGCATTTT.

V usage is TRBV7-8 and J usage is TRBJ2-5; no reliable D call. Per germline, CDR1 SGHVS and CDR2 FQNEAQ. The CDR3 loop spans 15 amino acids. Trimming shortened V by 0 bases and J by 2 bases, and 10 bases separated the two germline ends. The CDR3 region has the DNA TGTGCCAGCAGCTTAGCCGGTCTAGGGCAAGAGACCCAGTACTTC. Translated: CASSLAGLGQETQYF.

This clone appeared a few times. The rearrangement links TRBV2 to TRBJ1-2; TRBD1 matches at 9 bases. V shed 11 bases, J shed 5 bases, and the junction held 15 bases outside the gene matches. This CDR3 spans 15 amino acids. Per germline, CDR1 SNHLY and CDR2 FYNNEI. Here the CDR3 reads CAGHRGTGIGYGYTF. The CDR3 bases are TGTGCCGGACATCGGGGGACAGGGATTGGATATGGCTACACCTTC.

The rearrangement links TRBV11-2 to TRBJ1-1; unclear D gene. This CDR3 region has 13 residues. Germline assignment: CDR1 SGHAT and CDR2 FQNNGV. V was clipped by 3 bases and J by 4 bases, with 9 bases between them. As DNA, the CDR3 is TGTGCCAGCAGCTTTAAATCGACCACTGAAGCTTTCTTT. It translates to CASSFKSTTEAFF.

The gene calls are TRBV9 and TRBJ1-1, with 7 bases that match TRBD1. The CDR3 sequence is 14 residues long. CDR1 and CDR2 (germline): SGDLS, YYNGEE. V shed 4 bases, J shed 2 bases, and the junction held 5 bases outside the gene matches. The CDR3 reads CASSRGRLNTEAFF. CDR3 in DNA: TGTGCCAGCAGCAGGGGGCGGTTAAACACTGAAGCTTTCTTT. Full variable domain (remainder filled in from reference TRBV9 and TRBJ1-1): DSGVTQTPKHLITATGQRVTLRCSPRSGDLSVYWYQQSLDQGLQFLIQYYNGEERAKGNILERFSAQQFPDLHSELNLSSLELGDSALYFCASSRGRLNTEAFFGQGTRLTVV.

The chain links TRBV4-3 to TRBJ2-2; possible D gene TRBD1, 6 bases. V was trimmed by 0 bases and J by 6 bases, leaving 17 bases between them. Germline V gene data show CDR1 as LGHNA and CDR2 as YSLEER. This CDR3 is built from 17 residues. CDR3 nucleotides: TGCGCCAGCAGCCAAGATCCGGGACAAGGTGTAGCCGGGGAGCTGTTTTTT. This encodes CASSQDPGQGVAGELFF.

This clone was counted a single time. This chain connects TRBV12-3 or TRBV12-4 to TRBJ1-2, with D hard to call. The CDR3 runs to 12 residues. V dropped 4 bases and J dropped 6 bases, with 9 bases sitting between them. The DNA of the CDR3 is TGTGCCAGCAGTTACATACCCGATGGCTACACCTTC. Protein sequence: CASSYIPDGYTF.

This clone was detected once. This chain connects TRBV10-3 to TRBJ1-2, with D unresolved. Trimming left V 6 bases short and J 2 bases short, with 1 base between. CDR1 is ENHRY, CDR2 SYGVKD, per germline. This CDR3 spans 10 amino acids. The CDR3 DNA reads as TGTGCCATCAGAAACTATGGCTACACCTTC. The encoded protein is CAIRNYGYTF.

This clone was detected ten times or more. The chain carries TRBV7-2 and TRBJ2-1; TRBD2 might be the D (6 bases). This CDR3 has 14 amino acids. The V end lost 6 bases, the J end lost 3 bases, and 12 bases lay between the germline ends. CDR1 and CDR2 from the germline V gene are SGHTA and FQGNSA. The CDR3 reads CASRRRGDYNEQFF. CDR3 sequence (DNA): TGTGCCAGCAGGAGGCGGGGCGACTACAATGAGCAGTTCTTC.

This clone was recorded once. The chain links TRBV12-3 or TRBV12-4 to TRBJ1-2; D unclear. The CDR3 covers 11 residues. Trimming removed 3 bases from V and 14 bases from J, with 13 bases in between. The CDR3 region is CASSFETPRTF. CDR3 in DNA: TGTGCCAGCAGTTTCGAGACACCGCGAACCTTC.

This chain connects TRBV2 to TRBJ2-3, with no clear D. V lost 5 bases, J lost 4 bases, and 7 bases lay in between. The CDR3 loop spans 12 amino acids. Germline CDR1 and CDR2: SNHLY and FYNNEI. DNA for the CDR3: TGTGCCAGCAGTCCCGTAGCAGATACGCAGTATTTT. Amino acids: CASSPVADTQYF. The full variable domain, its missing parts supplied by reference TRBV2 and TRBJ2-3, is EPEVTQTPSHQVTQMGQEVILRCVPISNHLYFYWYRQILGQKVEFLVSFYNNEISEKSEIFDDQFSVERPDGSNFTLKIRSTKLEDSAMYFCASSPVADTQYFGPGTRLTVL.

This CDR3 reads CASSFTGVPTGELFF. The CDR3 nucleotides are TGTGCCAGCAGCTTTACTGGGGTCCCCACCGGGGAGCTGTTTTTT. This chain uses TRBV7-8 with TRBJ2-2; D gene uncertain. Trimming pared 3 bases from V and 4 bases from J, leaving 12 bases between. Germline V CDR1 and CDR2: SGHVS, FQNEAQ. The CDR3 extends over 15 amino acids.

The V and J genes are TRBV19 and TRBJ2-1, with D hard to call. The CDR3 totals 14 residues. Trimming removed 3 bases from V and 9 bases from J, with 15 bases in between. Germline CDR1 LNHDA, CDR2 SQIVND (reference sequence). The CDR3 sequence is CASSIAYGRGEQFF. The CDR3 DNA reads TGTGCCAGTAGTATCGCATACGGGCGAGGTGAGCAGTTCTTC.